These T cell receptor beta chains were read from a single sample in a study of beta chain features in type 1 diabetes. TCRdb keeps only in-frame clones here, not all; method: immunoSEQ multiplex PCR. In the table there are 200,000 to 250,000 clones, over 7.5% of which are singletons. The sample was naive CD4+ T cells from blood. The receptor set was obtained from a woman under 30 in good health. Both conserved end residues are trimmed from each CDR3. A D gene is named only where the DNA matches it firmly.

V gene	D gene	J gene	CDR3 protein
TRBV4-1	NA	TRBJ1-2	ASSHTYRVEGYT
TRBV5-1	NA	TRBJ2-2	ASSLSTGFAGELF
TRBV19	NA	TRBJ2-3	ATLPGAGIIDTQY
TRBV7-9	NA	TRBJ1-5	ASSLSGVGNQPQH
TRBV7-2	TRBD1	TRBJ2-7	ASRPLGQLVGEQY
TRBV5-4	TRBD2	TRBJ2-1	ASSQEGLAAFPGEQF
TRBV30	TRBD2	TRBJ2-1	AWSGLAGEVQF
TRBV29-1	TRBD1	TRBJ1-1	SVVTGVTEAF
TRBV7-9	NA	TRBJ2-1	ASSRRRGSYNEQF
TRBV6-1	NA	TRBJ2-7	ASSEGLTGEQY
TRBV2	NA	TRBJ2-1	ASSANEQF
TRBV7-7	TRBD2	TRBJ2-5	ASSPGLAGGPETQY
TRBV19	TRBD2	TRBJ2-6	ASSMRGGSGANVLT
TRBV5-1	TRBD1	TRBJ1-2	ASSPDRVDGYT
TRBV7-2	TRBD1	TRBJ2-3	ASSAPGQITDTQY
TRBV11-2	TRBD2	TRBJ2-1	ASMRRLADNNEQF
TRBV5-4	NA	TRBJ2-7	ASSMDSLSPYEQY
TRBV2	TRBD1	TRBJ2-1	ASRDRGSDEQF
TRBV6-5	TRBD1	TRBJ1-5	ASSYHNRGQPQH
TRBV18	NA	TRBJ1-4	ASSPIGQPNEKLF
TRBV9	NA	TRBJ1-3	ASSPGQAEDTIY
TRBV7-2	TRBD1	TRBJ2-1	ASSKDRGGEQF
TRBV30	TRBD1	TRBJ1-1	AWKRQGATEAF
TRBV9	TRBD2	TRBJ2-5	ASRRTGGTQETQY
TRBV6-1	NA	TRBJ1-5	ASSEGNNQPQH
TRBV6-1	NA	TRBJ2-3	ASSSADSSTDTQY
TRBV9	NA	TRBJ1-6	ASSAHGEGDSPLH
TRBV2	NA	TRBJ1-2	ASIPETGEGYT
TRBV4-2	NA	TRBJ1-5	ASSQTWGLEDQPQH
TRBV11-2	NA	TRBJ2-1	ASSLRTVVVNEQF
TRBV7-6	TRBD2	TRBJ2-1	ASSLLAGEWGNEQF